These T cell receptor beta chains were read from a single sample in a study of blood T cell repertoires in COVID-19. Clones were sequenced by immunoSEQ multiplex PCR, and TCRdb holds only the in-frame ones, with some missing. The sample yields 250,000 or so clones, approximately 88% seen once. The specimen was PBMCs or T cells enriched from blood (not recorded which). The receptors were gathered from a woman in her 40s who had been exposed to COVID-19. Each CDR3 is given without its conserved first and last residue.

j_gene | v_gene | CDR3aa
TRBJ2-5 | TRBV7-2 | ASSPKVRQGAKETQY
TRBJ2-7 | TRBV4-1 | ASSQVQSSGGYEQY
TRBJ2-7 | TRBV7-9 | ASSRGYSYEQY
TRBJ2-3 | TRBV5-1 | ASRGLRGSYTDTQY
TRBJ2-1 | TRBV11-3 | ASSLGLAGSYNEQF
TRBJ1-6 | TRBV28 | ASKTGTGPNSPLH
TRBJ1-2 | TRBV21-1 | ASNPTGDYGYT
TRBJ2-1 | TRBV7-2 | ASSLPPGAEQF
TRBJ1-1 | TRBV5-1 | ASSSGIRNTEAF
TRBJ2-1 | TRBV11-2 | ASSFRDYTYNEQF
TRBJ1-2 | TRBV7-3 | ASPEVKGQLINYGYT
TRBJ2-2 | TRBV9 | ASSVGGSSSGELF
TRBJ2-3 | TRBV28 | ASSPGKDTQY
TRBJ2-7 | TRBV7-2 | ASSFKGGAHEQY
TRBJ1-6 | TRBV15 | ATSRGGQGNSPLH
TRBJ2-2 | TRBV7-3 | ASSLNSGLDGELF
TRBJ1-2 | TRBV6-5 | ASSYSTQGYGYT
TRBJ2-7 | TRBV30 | AWSVGRQGAREQY
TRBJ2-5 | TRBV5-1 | ASSLRGTQY
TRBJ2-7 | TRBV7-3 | ASSCSSYEQY
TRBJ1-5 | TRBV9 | ASSVGGDYGNQPQH
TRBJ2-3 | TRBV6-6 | ASRDSGTSTDTQY
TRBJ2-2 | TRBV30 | AWSAPGQGNTGELF
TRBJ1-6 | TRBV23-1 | ASKGRGINSPLH
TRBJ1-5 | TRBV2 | ASKGQGNQPQH
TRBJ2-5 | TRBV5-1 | ASSLGDGGAGETQY
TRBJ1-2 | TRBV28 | ASSFFDRSYT
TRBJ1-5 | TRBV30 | AWSHRQGRNQPQH
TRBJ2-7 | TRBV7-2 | ASSFGTGTYEQY
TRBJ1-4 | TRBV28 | AALGSGEKLF
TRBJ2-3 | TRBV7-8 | ASSQEGRDTQY
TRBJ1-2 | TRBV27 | ASSFIKLPG
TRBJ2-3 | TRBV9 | ASSVGPGRGEDTQY
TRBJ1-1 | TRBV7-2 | ARLGGEDTEAF
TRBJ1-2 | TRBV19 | ASSIRKSAGNYGYT
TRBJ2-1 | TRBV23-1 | ASRNDPRLAGVGRLTPHEQF
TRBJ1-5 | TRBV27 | ASSEFGGPGAQNEPQH
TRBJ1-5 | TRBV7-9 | ASSLKGVDQPQH
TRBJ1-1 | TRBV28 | ASLGMNTEAF
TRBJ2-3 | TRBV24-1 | ATSDLAGENTDTQY
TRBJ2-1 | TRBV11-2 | ASSLVGSGDKEQF